One and the same sample provided the 21 T cell receptor beta chains below, sequenced in a study of blood T cell repertoires in COVID-19. Measured with immunoSEQ multiplex PCR; TCRdb has only the in-frame clones, and not every one. The table includes approximately 19,000 clones, around 92% detected once. The sample consisted of peripheral blood. All receptors derive from a human donor in a cohort sampled during active COVID-19.

V gene TRBV29-1 combines with J gene TRBJ1-1; D perhaps matches TRBD1 (6 bases). This CDR3 contains 12 residues. The germline V and J ends were trimmed by 1 base and 9 bases, with 12 bases remaining between them. Germline CDR1 and CDR2: SQVTM and ANQGSEA. DNA for the CDR3: TGCAGCGTTGAAGCCAGGGGCGAAAAAGCTTTCTTT. Protein product: CSVEARGEKAFF.

The CDR3 bases are TGTGCCACCAGTGGGGCTAGCGGGAACAATGAGCAGTTCTTC. This encodes CATSGASGNNEQFF. The chain combines TRBV24-1 with TRBJ2-1; 9 nucleotides align to TRBD2. The V and J ends lost 5 bases and 5 bases, in that order; junction bases with no gene match: 3. The CDR3 totals 14 residues. CDR1 and CDR2 from the germline V gene are KGHDR and SFDVKD.

J is TRBJ2-2 and V is TRBV27; 7 bases are a match to TRBD2. The V gene end was trimmed by 5 bases and the J gene end by 7 bases; junction bases not matched to a gene: 13. CDR3 size: 16 residues. Germline V gene sequence: CDR1 MNHEY, CDR2 SMNVEV (reference sequence). CDR3 protein: CASSLTSTLGSGELFF. The CDR3 region has the DNA TGTGCCAGCAGTCTGACTAGCACCTTGGGTAGCGGGGAGCTGTTTTTT.

The chain uses TRBV4-1 and TRBJ2-5, with 15 positions matching TRBD2. Germline assignment: CDR1 MGHRA and CDR2 YSYEKL. V shed 3 bases, J shed 5 bases, and the junction held 7 bases outside the gene matches. CDR3 size: 17 residues. DNA of the CDR3: TGCGCCAGCAGCCAGGTGGGACTAGCGGGAGGTGTGGAGACCCAGTACTTC. Its protein is CASSQVGLAGGVETQYF.

The V and J genes are TRBV18 and TRBJ1-4; TRBD1 matches at 10 bases. CDR1 is KGHSH, CDR2 LQKENI, per germline. This CDR3 is built from 16 residues. With V trimmed by 5 bases and J by 0 bases, 3 bases remained unmatched. The CDR3: CASSSGQGATNEKLFF. The CDR3 DNA sequence: TGTGCCAGCTCATCAGGACAGGGGGCAACTAATGAAAAACTGTTTTTT.

In DNA form, the CDR3 reads TGTGCCAGCAGCCAAAGTGCAGGGGGCCACGGGAACACTGAAGCTTTCTTT. Translating gives CASSQSAGGHGNTEAFF. The genes are TRBV3-1 (or the pseudogene TRBV3-2) and TRBJ1-1; 8 nucleotides agree with TRBD1. Germline V lookup: CDR1 LGHDT, CDR2 YNNKEL (reference sequence). The CDR3 has 17 residues. Unmatched junction bases numbered 9, after V lost 2 bases and J lost 1 base.

The chain carries TRBV4-2 and TRBJ1-5; D is possibly TRBD1 (5 bases). The CDR3 runs 15 residues. Germline CDR1 LGHNA, CDR2 YNFKEQ. V lost 1 base and J lost 2, with 9 bases in between. CDR3 in amino acids: CASSQGQGGNQPQHF. The DNA for the CDR3 is TGTGCCAGCAGCCAAGGGCAGGGCGGCAATCAGCCCCAGCATTTT.

This chain connects TRBV10-3 to TRBJ2-7; the match to TRBD1 covers 9 bases. The CDR3 runs to 13 residues. Germline lookup yields CDR1 ENHRY and CDR2 SYGVKD. J lost 9 bases, V lost 3 bases, and 6 bases had no gene match. This CDR3 is CAISDRDRAGQYF. Written as DNA, the CDR3 is TGTGCCATCAGTGACCGGGACAGGGCCGGGCAGTACTTC.

J is TRBJ1-1 and V is TRBV7-9; no definite D call. The CDR3 contains 12 residues. Trimming took 7 bases from V and 6 from J, leaving 12 bases between them. Looked up from germline, CDR1 is SEHNR and CDR2 is FQNEAQ (reference sequence). CDR3: CASKRRTAEAFF. The CDR3 DNA follows: TGTGCCAGCAAGCGGCGGACCGCTGAAGCTTTCTTT.

The V gene is TRBV28, the J gene TRBJ1-4; 7 bases match TRBD1. V gave up 5 bases and J gave up 0 bases; unmatched junction bases: 3. The length of the CDR3 is 15 residues. Germline lookup yields CDR1 MDHEN and CDR2 SYDVKM. The CDR3 DNA follows: TGTGCCAGCAGTGAGCAGGGGGCAACTAATGAAAAACTGTTTTTT. Translation gives CASSEQGATNEKLFF.

V usage is TRBV12-3 or TRBV12-4 and J usage is TRBJ1-2, with unresolved D. This CDR3 contains 12 residues. Trimming stripped 2 bases from V and 7 bases from J, with 8 bases between. The CDR3 protein is CASSLIGVGYTF. As DNA, the CDR3 is TGTGCCAGCAGTTTAATCGGGGTTGGCTACACCTTC.

The chain employs TRBV30 and TRBJ1-2; a possible D gene is TRBD1 (5 bases). Germline V lookup: CDR1 GTSNPN, CDR2 SVGIG (reference sequence). This CDR3 comprises 15 residues. V lost 0 bases and J 7 bases, leaving 18 bases between the germline ends. The CDR3 reads CAWSVKVWGVGGYTF. CDR3 coding DNA: TGTGCCTGGAGTGTAAAAGTCTGGGGGGTAGGTGGCTACACCTTC.

The rearrangement links TRBV3-1 (or the pseudogene TRBV3-2) to TRBJ2-7; D ambiguous. The germline V gene has CDR1 LGHDT and CDR2 YNNKEL (reference sequence). The CDR3 totals 12 residues. V lost 3 bases to trimming and J lost 6 bases, with 9 bases between them. DNA for the CDR3: TGTGCCAGCAGCCACGGCGGCGGCGAGCAGTACTTC. Encoded protein: CASSHGGGEQYF.

The CDR3 bases are TGTGCCAGCAGCGTAGAGGCCTCAGCGGGGGACAATGAGCAGTTCTTC. Translation: CASSVEASAGDNEQFF. This chain joins TRBV9 and TRBJ2-1; 8 bases map to TRBD2. The junction had 7 bases not matched to a gene; V was cut back by 0 bases and J by 5 bases. This CDR3 is built from 16 residues. The germline V gene has CDR1 SGDLS and CDR2 YYNGEE.

The J gene is TRBJ1-2, the V gene TRBV5-1, with a tentative D call TRBD1 (6 bases). This CDR3 region has 14 residues. The germline V and J ends were trimmed by 0 bases and 5 bases, with 11 bases remaining between them. CDR1 and CDR2 from the germline V gene are SGHRS and YFSETQ. The CDR3 region is CASSLDQGSYGYTF. For the CDR3, the DNA is TGCGCCAGCAGCTTGGATCAGGGGAGTTATGGCTACACCTTC.

The chain is built from TRBV24-1 and TRBJ2-5, with 10 bases matching TRBD2. Germline loops: CDR1 KGHDR, CDR2 SFDVKD. Unmatched junction bases numbered 6, after V lost 3 bases and J lost 6 bases. This CDR3 region has 15 residues. The CDR3, as DNA: TGTGCCACCAGTGATCGACTAGCGGGTTGGAAGACCCAGTACTTC. It translates to CATSDRLAGWKTQYF.

This clone has only a few counts. The chain is built from TRBV7-3 and TRBJ2-3; no clear D gene. The CDR3 contains 15 residues. CDR1 SGHTA and CDR2 FQGTGA come from the germline V gene. Deletions cut 4 bases from V and 0 bases from J, with 11 bases between. The CDR3 nucleotides read TGTGCCAGCAGCTCAACGGCGGAGAGCACAGATACGCAGTATTTT. This codes for CASSSTAESTDTQYF.

This clone was recorded once. The rearrangement links TRBV5-1 to TRBJ2-5; 7 bases are a match to TRBD1. From germline, CDR1 is SGHRS and CDR2 YFSETQ. CDR3 length equals 14 residues. The V gene end was trimmed by 3 bases and the J gene end by 7 bases; junction bases not matched to a gene: 9. Here the CDR3 DNA reads TGCGCCAGCAGCTCTGGACAGGATCGGGGGACCCAGTACTTC. As protein: CASSSGQDRGTQYF.

The rearrangement joins TRBV9 to TRBJ2-3; possibly TRBD2 for D (6 bases). The V and J ends lost 0 bases and 1 base respectively, with 9 bases between them. The CDR3 loop spans 15 amino acids. CDR1 is SGDLS and CDR2 is YYNGEE in the germline V gene. CDR3 in DNA: TGTGCCAGCAGCGTAGCGGGAGCGGGCACAGATACGCAGTATTTT. This gives the protein CASSVAGAGTDTQYF.

V usage is TRBV7-6 and J usage is TRBJ1-6; possible D gene TRBD1, 6 bases. V was cut by 5 bases and J by 7 bases, with 18 bases left in between. The CDR3 has 16 amino acids. Germline V gene sequence: CDR1 SGHVS, CDR2 FNYEAQ. The chain's CDR3 is CASSKTGSVGNSPLHF. For the CDR3, the DNA is TGTGCCAGCAGCAAAACAGGGTCGGTCGGCAATTCACCCCTCCACTTT.

The chain combines TRBV10-3 with TRBJ1-6; tentative D call: TRBD1 (5 bases). The V end was cut by 3 bases, the J end by 10 bases, with 16 bases between. The length of the CDR3 is 15 residues. The germline gives CDR1 ENHRY, CDR2 SYGVKD. The CDR3 DNA follows: TGTGCCATCAGTGAATTTATCGGGCAGGGATCACCCCTCCACTTT. Amino acids: CAISEFIGQGSPLHF.